This TCR beta chain was profiled in a study of shared clonotypes between healthy human individuals. Whole-study findings and limits: Even with large depth, rarefaction showed that sorted-subset sequencing was incomplete. Non-shared clonotypes had lower generation probabilities than clonotypes shared by all four sorted-subset donors. Several donors held approximately 4.5% of naive CD4 clonotypes in common.

Turning to this clone: Its antigen is unknown.

Deep-level settings were used for running the assay. Data came from immunoSEQ multiplex PCR; TCRdb stores just in-frame clones and leaves some out. The sample carries around 2.3 million clones, more than 90% recorded once. Germline CDR1 SEHNR, CDR2 FQNEAQ (reference sequence). The germline V and J ends were trimmed by 5 bases and 3 bases, with 10 bases remaining between them. The CDR3 is made up of 14 amino acids. This receptor was identified in a man between 18 and 29 years old in good health. Material for sequencing was naive CD4+ T cells sorted from blood. Regarding subset: CD45RA+ positively selected. The chain links TRBV7-9 to TRBJ2-2; D is ambiguous. The CDR3 DNA follows: TGTGCCAGCAGCATTGATACTTACACCGGGGAGCTGTTTTTT. Translating it yields CASSIDTYTGELFF.